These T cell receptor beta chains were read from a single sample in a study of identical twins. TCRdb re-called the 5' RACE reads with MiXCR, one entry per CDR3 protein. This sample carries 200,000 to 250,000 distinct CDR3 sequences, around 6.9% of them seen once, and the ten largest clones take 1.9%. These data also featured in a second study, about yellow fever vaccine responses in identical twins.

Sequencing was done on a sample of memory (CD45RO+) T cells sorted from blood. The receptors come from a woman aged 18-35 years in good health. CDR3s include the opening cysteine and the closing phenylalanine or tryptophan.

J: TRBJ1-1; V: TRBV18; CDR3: CASSLDGDTEAFF
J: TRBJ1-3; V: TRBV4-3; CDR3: CASSRIVGNTIYF
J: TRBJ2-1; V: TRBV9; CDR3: CASSVDVREQFF
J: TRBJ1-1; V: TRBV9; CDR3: CASSRAVGAEAFF
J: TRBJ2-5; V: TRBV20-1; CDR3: CSANGGAETQYF
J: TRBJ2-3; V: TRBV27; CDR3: CASSFLDADTQYF
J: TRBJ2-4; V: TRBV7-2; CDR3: CASSNRDPNIQYF
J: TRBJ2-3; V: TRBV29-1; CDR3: CSVRGGGFSTDTQYF
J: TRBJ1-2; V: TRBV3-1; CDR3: CASSQVDRSNYGYTF
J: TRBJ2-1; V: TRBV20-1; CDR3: CSAGLEYEQFF
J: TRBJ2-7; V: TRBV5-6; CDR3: CASSPGQAGSYEQYF
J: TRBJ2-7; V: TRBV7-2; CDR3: CASTVGIAGAYEQYF
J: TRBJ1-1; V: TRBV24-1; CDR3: CATSDRDRNTEAFF
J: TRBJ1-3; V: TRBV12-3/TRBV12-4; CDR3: CASRMTGGNTIYF
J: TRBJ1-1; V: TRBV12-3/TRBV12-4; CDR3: CATKGAFGTEAFF
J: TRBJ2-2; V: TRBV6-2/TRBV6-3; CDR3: CASRTPTGKNTGELFF
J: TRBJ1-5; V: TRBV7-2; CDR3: CASSLIQGSNQPQHF
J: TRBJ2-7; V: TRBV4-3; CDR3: CASSQDTLPYEQYF
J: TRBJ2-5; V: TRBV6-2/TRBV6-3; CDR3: CASSTRTSGDHRETQYF
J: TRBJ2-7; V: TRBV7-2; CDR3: CASSLSGTGSLYEQYF
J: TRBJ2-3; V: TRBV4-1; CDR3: CASSQVLVNTQYF
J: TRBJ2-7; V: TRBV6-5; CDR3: CASSAQGGEQYF
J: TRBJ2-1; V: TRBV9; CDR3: CASSAGLAGGWYNEQFF
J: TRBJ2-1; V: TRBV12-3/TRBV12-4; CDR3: CASSLVGDYNEQFF
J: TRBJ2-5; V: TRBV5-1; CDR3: CNSSLPEGETQYF
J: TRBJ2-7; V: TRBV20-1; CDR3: CSASFLGGYEQYF
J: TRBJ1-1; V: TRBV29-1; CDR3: CRPYGTNTEAFF
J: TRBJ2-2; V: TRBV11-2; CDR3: CASSLDGVRQGMTGELFF
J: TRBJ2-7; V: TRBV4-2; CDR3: CASSQESGGKYEQYF